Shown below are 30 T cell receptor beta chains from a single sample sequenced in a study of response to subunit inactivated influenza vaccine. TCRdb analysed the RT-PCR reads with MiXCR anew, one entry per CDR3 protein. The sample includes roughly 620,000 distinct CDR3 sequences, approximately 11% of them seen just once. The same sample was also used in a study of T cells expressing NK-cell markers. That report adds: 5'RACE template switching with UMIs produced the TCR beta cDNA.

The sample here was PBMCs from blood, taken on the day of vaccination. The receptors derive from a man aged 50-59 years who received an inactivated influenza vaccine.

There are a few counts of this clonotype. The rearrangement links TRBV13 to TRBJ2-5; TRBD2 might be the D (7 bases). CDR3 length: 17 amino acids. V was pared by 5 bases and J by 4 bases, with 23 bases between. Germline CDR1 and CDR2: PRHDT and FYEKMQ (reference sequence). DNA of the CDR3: TGTGCCAGCAGCGGGGCCTCGGGGGGCGCCCGTGGAGAGACCCAGTACTTC. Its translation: CASSGASGGARGETQYF.

CDR3 DNA sequence: TGCAGCGTCCTCGAATGGGACAGGGGCCTCGCTAATGAAAAACTGTTTTTT. This codes for CSVLEWDRGLANEKLFF. V and J are TRBV29-1 and TRBJ1-4, with 10 bases lining up with TRBD1. The CDR3 has 17 residues. After removal of 6 bases from V and 3 bases from J, the junction contained 13 bases not matched to a gene. Looked up from germline, CDR1 is SQVTM and CDR2 is ANQGSEA.

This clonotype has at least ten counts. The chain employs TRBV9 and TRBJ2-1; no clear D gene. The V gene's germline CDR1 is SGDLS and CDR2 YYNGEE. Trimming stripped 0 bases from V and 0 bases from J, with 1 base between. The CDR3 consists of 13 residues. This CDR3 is CASSVASYNEQFF. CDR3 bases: TGTGCCAGCAGCGTAGCCTCCTACAATGAGCAGTTCTTC.

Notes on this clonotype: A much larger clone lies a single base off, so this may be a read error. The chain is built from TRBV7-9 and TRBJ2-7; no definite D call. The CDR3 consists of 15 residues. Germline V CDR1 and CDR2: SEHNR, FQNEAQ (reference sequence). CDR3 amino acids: CAGSLLTATSGEQYF. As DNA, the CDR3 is TGTGCCGGCAGCTTATTAACGGCTACCTCCGGGGAGCAGTACTTC.

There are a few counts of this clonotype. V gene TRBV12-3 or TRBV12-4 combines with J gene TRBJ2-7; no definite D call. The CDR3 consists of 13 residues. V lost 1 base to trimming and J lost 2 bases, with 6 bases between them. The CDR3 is CASSLVQTYEQYF. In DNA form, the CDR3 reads TGTGCCAGCAGTTTAGTACAGACCTACGAGCAGTACTTC.

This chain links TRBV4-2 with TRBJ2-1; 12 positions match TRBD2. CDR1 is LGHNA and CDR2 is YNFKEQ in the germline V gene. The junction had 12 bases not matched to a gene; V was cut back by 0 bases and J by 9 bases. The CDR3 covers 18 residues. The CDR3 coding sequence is TGTGCCAGCAGCCAAGAGGCTAGCGGGGGGGCCGCAGGATTTGAGCAGTTCTTC. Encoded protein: CASSQEASGGAAGFEQFF.

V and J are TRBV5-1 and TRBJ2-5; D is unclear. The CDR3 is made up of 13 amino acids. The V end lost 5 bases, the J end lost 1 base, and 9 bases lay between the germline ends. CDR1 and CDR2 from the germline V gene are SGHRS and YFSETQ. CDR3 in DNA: TGCGCCAGCAGGGTGACAATCCAAGAGACCCAGTACTTC. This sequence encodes CASRVTIQETQYF.

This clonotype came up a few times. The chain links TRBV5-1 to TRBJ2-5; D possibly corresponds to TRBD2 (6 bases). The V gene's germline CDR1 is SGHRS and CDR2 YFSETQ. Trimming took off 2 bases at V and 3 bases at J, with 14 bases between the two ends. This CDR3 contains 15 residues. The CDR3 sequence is CASSFGGSGEETQYF. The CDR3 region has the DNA TGCGCCAGCAGCTTCGGGGGAAGCGGAGAAGAGACCCAGTACTTC. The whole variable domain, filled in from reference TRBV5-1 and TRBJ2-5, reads KAGVTQTPRYLIKTRGQQVTLSCSPISGHRSVSWYQQTPGQGLQFLFEYFSETQRNKGNFPGRFSGRQFSNSRSEMNVSTLELGDSALYLCASSFGGSGEETQYFGPGTRLLVL.

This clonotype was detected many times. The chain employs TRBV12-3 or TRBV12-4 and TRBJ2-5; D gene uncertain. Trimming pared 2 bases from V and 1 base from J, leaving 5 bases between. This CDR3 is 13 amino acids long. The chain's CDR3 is CASSLLIQETQYF. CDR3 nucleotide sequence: TGTGCCAGCAGTTTACTTATCCAAGAGACCCAGTACTTC.

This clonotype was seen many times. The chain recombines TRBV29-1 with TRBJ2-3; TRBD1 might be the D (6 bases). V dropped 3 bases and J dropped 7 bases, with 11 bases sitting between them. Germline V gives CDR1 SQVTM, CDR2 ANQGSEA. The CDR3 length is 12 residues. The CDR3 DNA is TGCAGCGTTGATACAGGGCGAAATACGCAGTATTTT. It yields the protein CSVDTGRNTQYF.

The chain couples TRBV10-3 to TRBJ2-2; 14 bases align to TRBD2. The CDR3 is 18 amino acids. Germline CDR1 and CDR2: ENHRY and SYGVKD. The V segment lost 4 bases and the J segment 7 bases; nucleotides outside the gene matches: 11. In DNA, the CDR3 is TGTGCCATCAGTGTTGGGACTAGCGGGAGAGTCGGTCACGGGGAGCTGTTTTTT. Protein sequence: CAISVGTSGRVGHGELFF.

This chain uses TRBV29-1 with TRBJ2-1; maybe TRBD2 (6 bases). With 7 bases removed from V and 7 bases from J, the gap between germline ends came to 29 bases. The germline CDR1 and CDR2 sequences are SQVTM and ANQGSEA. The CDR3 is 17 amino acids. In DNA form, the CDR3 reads TGCAGCGCCGAACCAGGAAGGCTAACGGGAGTCGGGAATGAGCAGTTCTTC. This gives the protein CSAEPGRLTGVGNEQFF.

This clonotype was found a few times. CDR3 amino acids: CASSPPGGFNQPQHF. DNA for the CDR3: TGTGCCAGCTCACCACCAGGGGGCTTCAATCAGCCCCAGCATTTT. The rearrangement links TRBV18 to TRBJ1-5; 7 bases agree with TRBD1. The CDR3 extends over 15 amino acids. V lost 0 bases to trimming and J lost 3 bases; unmatched junction nucleotides: 2. CDR1 KGHSH and CDR2 LQKENI come from the germline V gene.

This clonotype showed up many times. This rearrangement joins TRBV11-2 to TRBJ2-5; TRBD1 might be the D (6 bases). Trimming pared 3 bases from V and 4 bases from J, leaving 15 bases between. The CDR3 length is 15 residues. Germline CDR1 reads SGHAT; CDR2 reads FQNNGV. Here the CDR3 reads CASSLVGALAETQYF. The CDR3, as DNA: TGTGCCAGCAGCTTGGTGGGGGCGTTGGCAGAGACCCAGTACTTC.

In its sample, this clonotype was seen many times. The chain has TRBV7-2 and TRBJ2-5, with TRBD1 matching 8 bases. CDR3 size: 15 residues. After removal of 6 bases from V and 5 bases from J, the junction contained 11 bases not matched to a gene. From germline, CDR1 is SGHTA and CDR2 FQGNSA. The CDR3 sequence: CASRSDSGGYETQYF. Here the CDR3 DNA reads TGTGCCAGCAGGAGCGATTCAGGGGGCTATGAGACCCAGTACTTC.

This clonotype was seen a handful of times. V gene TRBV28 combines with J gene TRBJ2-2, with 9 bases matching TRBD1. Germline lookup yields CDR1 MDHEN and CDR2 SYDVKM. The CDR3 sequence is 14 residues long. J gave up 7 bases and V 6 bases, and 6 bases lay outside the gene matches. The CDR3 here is CASRSTGGSGELFF. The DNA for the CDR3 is TGTGCCAGCAGGTCCACAGGGGGCAGCGGGGAGCTGTTTTTT.

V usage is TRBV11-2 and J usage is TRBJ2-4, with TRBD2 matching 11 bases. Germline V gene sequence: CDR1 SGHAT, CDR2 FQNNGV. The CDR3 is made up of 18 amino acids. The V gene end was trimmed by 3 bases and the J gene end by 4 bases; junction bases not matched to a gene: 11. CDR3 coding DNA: TGTGCCAGCAGCTTGCTAGCTGGTACTAGCGGGGGAAAAAACATTCAGTACTTC. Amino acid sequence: CASSLLAGTSGGKNIQYF.

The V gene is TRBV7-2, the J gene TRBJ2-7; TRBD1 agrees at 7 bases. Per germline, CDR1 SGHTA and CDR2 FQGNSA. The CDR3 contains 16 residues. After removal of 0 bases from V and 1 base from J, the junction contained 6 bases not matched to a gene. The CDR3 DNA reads TGTGCCAGCAGCTTAGCCCCAGGGGGTGGATCCTACGAGCAGTACTTC. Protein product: CASSLAPGGGSYEQYF.

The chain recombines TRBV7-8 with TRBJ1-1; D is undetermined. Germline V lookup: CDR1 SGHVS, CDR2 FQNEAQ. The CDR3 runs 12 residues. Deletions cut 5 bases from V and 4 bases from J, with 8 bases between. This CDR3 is CASSVGGTEAFF. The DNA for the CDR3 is TGTGCCAGCAGCGTGGGCGGCACTGAAGCTTTCTTT.

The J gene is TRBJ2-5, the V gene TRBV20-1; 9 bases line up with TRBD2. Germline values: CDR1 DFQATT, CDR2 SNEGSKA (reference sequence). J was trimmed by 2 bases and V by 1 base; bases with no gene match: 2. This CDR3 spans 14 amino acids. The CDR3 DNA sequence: TGCAGTGCTAGAGGCCTAGCGGGGCAAGAGACCCAGTACTTC. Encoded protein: CSARGLAGQETQYF.

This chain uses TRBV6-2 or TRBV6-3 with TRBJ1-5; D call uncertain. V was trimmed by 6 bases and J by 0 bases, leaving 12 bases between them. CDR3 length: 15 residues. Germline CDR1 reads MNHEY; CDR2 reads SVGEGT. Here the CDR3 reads CASRRTRSSNQPQHF. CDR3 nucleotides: TGTGCCAGCAGAAGAACCAGGAGTAGCAATCAGCCCCAGCATTTT.

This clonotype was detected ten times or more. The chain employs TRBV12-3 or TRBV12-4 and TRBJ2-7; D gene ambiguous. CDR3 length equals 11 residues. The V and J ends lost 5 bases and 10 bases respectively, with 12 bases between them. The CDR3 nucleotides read TGTGCCAGCAGTAACAGCTTCCCTCAGTACTTC. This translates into CASSNSFPQYF.

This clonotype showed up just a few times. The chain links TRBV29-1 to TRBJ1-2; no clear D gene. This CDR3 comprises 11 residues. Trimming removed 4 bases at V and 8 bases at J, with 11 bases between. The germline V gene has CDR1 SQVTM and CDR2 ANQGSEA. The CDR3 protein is CSVGEREGYTF. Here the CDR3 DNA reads TGCAGCGTTGGGGAGAGGGAAGGCTACACCTTC. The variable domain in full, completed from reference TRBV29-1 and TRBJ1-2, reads SAVISQKPSRDICQRGTSLTIQCQVDSQVTMMFWYRQQPGQSLTLIATANQGSEATYESGFVIDKFPISRPNLTFSTLTVSNMSPEDSSIYLCSVGEREGYTFGSGTRLTVV.

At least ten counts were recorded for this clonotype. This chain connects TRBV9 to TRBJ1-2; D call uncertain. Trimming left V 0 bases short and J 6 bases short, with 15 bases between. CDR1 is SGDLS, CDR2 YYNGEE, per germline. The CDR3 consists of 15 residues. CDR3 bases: TGTGCCAGCAGCGTAGCTCCTGGGGTCGGGCATGGCTACACCTTC. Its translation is CASSVAPGVGHGYTF.

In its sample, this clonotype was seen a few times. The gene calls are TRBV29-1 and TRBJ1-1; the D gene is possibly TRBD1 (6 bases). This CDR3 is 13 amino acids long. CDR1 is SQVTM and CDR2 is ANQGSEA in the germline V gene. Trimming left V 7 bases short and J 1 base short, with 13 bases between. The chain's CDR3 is CSAIQGPNTEAFF. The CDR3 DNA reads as TGCAGCGCGATTCAGGGGCCGAACACTGAAGCTTTCTTT.

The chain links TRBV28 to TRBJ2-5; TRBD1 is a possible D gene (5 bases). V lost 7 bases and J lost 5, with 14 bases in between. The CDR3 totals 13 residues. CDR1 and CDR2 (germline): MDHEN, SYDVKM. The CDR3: CASTVAGKETQYF. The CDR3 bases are TGTGCCAGCACGGTAGCAGGGAAGGAGACCCAGTACTTC.

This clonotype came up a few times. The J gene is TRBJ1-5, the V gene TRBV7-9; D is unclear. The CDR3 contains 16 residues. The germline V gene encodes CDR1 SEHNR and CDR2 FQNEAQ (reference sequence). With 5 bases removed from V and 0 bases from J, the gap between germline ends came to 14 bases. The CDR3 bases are TGTGCCAGCAGCCGTGGCCAGCTTGATAGCAATCAGCCCCAGCATTTT. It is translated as CASSRGQLDSNQPQHF.

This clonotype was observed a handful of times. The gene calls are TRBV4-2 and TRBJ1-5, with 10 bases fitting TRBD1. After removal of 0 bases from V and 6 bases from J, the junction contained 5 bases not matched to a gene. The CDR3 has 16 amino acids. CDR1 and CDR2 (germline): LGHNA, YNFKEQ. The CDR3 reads CASSQERTGGFQPQHF. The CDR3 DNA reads TGTGCCAGCAGCCAAGAACGGACAGGGGGATTTCAGCCCCAGCATTTT.

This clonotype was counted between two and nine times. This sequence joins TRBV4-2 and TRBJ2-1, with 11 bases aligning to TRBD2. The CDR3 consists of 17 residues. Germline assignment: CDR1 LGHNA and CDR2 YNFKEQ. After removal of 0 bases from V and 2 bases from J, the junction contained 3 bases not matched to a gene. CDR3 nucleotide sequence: TGTGCCAGCAGCCAAGAACTAGCGGGAGCCCCCTACAATGAGCAGTTCTTC. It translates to CASSQELAGAPYNEQFF.

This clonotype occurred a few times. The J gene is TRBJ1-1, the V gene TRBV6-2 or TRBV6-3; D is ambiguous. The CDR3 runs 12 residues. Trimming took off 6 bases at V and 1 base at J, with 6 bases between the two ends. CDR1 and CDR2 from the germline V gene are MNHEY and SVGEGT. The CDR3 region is CASRVGNTEAFF. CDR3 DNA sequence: TGTGCCAGCAGGGTTGGGAACACTGAAGCTTTCTTT.